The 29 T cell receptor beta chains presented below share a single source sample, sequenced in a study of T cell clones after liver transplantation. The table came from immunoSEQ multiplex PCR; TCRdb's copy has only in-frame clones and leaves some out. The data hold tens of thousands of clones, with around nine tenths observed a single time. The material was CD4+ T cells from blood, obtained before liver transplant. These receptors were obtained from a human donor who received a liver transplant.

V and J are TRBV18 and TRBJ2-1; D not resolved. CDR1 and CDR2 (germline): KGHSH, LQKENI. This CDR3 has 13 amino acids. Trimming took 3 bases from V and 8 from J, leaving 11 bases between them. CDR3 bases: TGTGCCAGCTCACCTAATCAGAGTGATGAGCAGTTCTTC. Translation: CASSPNQSDEQFF.

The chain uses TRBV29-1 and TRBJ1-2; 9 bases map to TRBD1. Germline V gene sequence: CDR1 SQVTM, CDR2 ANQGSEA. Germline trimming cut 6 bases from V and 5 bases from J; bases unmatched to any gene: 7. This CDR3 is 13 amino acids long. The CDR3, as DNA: TGCAGCGTCCGGACAGGGGATGGGTATGGCTACACCTTC. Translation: CSVRTGDGYGYTF.

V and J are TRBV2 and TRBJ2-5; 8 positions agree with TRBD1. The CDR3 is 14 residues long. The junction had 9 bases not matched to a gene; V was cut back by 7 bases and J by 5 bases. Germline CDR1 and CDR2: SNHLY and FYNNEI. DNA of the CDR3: TGTGCCAGCATTCTAGACAGGGGCGGGGAGACCCAGTACTTC. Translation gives CASILDRGGETQYF.

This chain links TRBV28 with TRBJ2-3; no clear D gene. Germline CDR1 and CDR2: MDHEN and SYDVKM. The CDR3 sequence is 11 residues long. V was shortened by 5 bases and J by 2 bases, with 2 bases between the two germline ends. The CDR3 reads CASSHTDTQYF. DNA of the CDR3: TGTGCCAGCAGTCACACAGATACGCAGTATTTT.

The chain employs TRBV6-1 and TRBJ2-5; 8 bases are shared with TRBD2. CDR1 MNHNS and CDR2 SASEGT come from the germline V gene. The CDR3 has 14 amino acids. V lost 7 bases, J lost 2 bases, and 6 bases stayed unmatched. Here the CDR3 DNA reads TGTGCCAGCACAGCGGGAGTTTGGCAAGAGACCCAGTACTTC. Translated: CASTAGVWQETQYF.

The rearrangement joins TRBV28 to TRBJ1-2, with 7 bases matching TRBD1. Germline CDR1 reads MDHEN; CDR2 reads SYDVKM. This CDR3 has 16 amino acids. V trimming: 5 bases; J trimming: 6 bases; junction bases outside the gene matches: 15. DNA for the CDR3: TGTGCCAGCAGTCGACAGGGTAAGATAGAGCTGGATGGCTACACCTTC. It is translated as CASSRQGKIELDGYTF.

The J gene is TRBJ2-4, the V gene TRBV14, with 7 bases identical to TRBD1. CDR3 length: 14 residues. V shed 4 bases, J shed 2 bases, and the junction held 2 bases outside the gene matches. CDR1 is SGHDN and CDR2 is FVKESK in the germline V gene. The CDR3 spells CASSPRGSKNIQYF. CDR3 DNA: TGTGCCAGCAGCCCCAGGGGGTCCAAAAACATTCAGTACTTC.

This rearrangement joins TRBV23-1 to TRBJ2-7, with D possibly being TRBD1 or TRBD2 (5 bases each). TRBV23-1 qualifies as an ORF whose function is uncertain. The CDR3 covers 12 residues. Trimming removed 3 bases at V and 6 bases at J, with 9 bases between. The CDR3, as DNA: TGCGCCAGCAGTCATGAGGGGTGCGAGCAGTACTTC. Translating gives CASSHEGCEQYF.

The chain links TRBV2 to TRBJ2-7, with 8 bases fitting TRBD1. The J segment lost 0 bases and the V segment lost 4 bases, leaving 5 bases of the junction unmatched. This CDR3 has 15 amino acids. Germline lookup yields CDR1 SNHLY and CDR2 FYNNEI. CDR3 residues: CASSAAGGYSYEQYF. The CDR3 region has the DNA TGTGCCAGCAGTGCGGCAGGGGGCTACTCCTACGAGCAGTACTTC.

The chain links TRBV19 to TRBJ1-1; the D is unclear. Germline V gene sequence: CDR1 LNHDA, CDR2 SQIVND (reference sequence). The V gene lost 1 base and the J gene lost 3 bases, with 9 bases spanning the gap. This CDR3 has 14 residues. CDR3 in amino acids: CASSIGGRYTEAFF. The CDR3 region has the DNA TGTGCCAGTAGTATAGGAGGACGGTACACTGAAGCTTTCTTT.

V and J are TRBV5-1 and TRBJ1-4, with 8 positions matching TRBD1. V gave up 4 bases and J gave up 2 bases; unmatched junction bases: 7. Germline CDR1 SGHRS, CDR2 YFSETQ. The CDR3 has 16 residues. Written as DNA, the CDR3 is TGCGCCAGCAGCCCCGGACAGGGCGGTACTAATGAAAAACTGTTTTTT. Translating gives CASSPGQGGTNEKLFF.

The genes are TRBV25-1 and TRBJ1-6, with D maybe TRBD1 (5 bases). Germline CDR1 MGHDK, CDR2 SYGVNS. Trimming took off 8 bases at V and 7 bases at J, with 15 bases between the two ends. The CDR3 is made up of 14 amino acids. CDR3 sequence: CASHRGAANSPLHF. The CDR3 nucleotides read TGTGCCAGCCATAGAGGGGCGGCGAATTCACCCCTCCACTTT. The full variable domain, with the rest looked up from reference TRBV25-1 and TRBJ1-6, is EADIYQTPRYLVIGTGKKITLECSQTMGHDKMYWYQQDPGMELHLIHYSYGVNSTEKGDLSSESTVSRIRTEHFPLTLESARPSHTSQYLCASHRGAANSPLHFGNGTRLTVT.

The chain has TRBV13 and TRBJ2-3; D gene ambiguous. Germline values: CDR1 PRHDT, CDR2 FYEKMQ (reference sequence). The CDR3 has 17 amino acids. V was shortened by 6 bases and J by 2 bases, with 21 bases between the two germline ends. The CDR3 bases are TGTGCCAGCAGACCTTTCCGTGGGGTCGGCTTCACAGATACGCAGTATTTT. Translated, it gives CASRPFRGVGFTDTQYF.

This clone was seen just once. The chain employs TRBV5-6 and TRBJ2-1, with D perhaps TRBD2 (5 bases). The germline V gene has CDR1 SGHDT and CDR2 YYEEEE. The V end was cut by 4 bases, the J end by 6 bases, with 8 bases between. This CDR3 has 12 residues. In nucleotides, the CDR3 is TGTGCCAGCAGCACCCGGGGCAATGAGCAGTTCTTC. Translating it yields CASSTRGNEQFF.

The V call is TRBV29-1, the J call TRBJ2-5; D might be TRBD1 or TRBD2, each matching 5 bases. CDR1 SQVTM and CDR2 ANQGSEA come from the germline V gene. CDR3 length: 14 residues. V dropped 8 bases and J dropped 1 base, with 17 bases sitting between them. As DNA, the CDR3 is TGCAGCTTGTCCGGCGGGCAGGGCCAAGAGACCCAGTACTTC. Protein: CSLSGGQGQETQYF.

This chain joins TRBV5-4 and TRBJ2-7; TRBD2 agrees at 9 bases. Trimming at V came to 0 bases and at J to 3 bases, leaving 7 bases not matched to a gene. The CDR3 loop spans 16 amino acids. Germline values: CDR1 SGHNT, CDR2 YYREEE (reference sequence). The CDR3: CASSLGRASGDYEQYF. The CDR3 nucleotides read TGTGCCAGCAGCTTGGGACGGGCTAGCGGGGACTACGAGCAGTACTTC.

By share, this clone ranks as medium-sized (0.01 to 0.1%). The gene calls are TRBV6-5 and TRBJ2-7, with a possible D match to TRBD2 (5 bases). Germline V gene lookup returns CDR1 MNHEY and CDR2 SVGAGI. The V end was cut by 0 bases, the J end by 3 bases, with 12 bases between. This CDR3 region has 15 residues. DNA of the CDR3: TGTGCCAGCAGTTACTCTAGTCTAGGGAGCTACGAGCAGTACTTC. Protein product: CASSYSSLGSYEQYF.

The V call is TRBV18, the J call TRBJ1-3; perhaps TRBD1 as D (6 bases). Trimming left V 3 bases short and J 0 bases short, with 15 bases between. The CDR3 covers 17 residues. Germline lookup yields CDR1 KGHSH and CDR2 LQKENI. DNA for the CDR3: TGTGCCAGCTCACCTCTGGACGGACAGATCTCTGGAAACACCATATATTTT. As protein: CASSPLDGQISGNTIYF.

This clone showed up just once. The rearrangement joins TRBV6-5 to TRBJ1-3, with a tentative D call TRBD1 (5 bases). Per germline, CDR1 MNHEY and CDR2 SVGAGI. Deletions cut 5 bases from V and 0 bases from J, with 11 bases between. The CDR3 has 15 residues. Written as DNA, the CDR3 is TGTGCCAGCAGTAGAGGGACGAGCTCTGGAAACACCATATATTTT. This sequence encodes CASSRGTSSGNTIYF.

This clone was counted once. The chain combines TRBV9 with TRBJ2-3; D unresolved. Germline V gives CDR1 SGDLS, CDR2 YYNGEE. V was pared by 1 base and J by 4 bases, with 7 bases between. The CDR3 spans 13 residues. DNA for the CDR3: TGTGCCAGCAGCGTACAGGACCCAGATACGCAGTATTTT. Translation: CASSVQDPDTQYF.

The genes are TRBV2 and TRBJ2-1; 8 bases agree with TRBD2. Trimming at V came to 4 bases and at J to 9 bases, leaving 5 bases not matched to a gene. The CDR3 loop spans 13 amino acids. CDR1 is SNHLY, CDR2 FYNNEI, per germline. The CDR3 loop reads CASSGDAGGEQFF. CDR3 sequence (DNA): TGTGCCAGCAGTGGCGATGCGGGGGGTGAGCAGTTCTTC.

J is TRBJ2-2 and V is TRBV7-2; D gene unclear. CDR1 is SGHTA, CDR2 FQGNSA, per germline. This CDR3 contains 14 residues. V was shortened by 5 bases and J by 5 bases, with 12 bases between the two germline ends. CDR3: CASSPGTRTGELFF. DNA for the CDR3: TGTGCCAGCAGCCCGGGCACTCGAACCGGGGAGCTGTTTTTT.

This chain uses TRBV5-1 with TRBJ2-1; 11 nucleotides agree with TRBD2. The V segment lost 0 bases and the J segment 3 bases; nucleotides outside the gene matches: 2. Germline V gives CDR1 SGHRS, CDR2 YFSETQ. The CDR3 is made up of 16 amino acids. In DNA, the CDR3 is TGCGCCAGCAGCTTGGGACTAGCGGGAATCTACAATGAGCAGTTCTTC. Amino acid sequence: CASSLGLAGIYNEQFF.

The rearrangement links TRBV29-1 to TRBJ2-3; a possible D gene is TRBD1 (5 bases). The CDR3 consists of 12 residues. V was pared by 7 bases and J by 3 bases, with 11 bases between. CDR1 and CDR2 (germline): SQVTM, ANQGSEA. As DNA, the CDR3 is TGCAGCGAGGTCGACAGAACAGATACGCAGTATTTT. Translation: CSEVDRTDTQYF.

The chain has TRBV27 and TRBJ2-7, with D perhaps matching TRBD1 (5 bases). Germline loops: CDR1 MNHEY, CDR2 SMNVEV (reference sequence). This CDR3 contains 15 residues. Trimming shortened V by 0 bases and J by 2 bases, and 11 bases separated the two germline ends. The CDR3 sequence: CASSLSNSGTYEQYF. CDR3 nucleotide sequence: TGTGCCAGCAGTTTATCGAATTCAGGGACCTACGAGCAGTACTTC.

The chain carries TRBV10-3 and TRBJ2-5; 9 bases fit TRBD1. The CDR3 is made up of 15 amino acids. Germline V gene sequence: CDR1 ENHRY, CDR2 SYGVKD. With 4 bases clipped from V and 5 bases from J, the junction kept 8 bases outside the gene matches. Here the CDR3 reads CAISVGTGYGETQYF. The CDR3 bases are TGTGCCATCAGTGTCGGGACAGGGTACGGGGAGACCCAGTACTTC.

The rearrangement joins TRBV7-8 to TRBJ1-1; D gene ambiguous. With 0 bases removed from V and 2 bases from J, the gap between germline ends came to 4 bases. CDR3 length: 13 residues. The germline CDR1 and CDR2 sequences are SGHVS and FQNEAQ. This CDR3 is CASSLAGNTEAFF. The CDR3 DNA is TGTGCCAGCAGCTTAGCGGGTAACACTGAAGCTTTCTTT.

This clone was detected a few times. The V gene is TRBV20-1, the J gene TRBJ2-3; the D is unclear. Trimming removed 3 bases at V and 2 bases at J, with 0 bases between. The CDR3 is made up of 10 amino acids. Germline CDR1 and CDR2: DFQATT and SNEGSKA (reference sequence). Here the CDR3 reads CSASTDTQYF. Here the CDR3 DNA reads TGCAGTGCTAGCACAGATACGCAGTATTTT.

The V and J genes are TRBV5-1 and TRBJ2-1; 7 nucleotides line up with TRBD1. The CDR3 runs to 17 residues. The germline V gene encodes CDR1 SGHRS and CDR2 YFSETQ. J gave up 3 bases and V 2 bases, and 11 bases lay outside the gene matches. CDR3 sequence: CASSFSLKGAGYNEQFF. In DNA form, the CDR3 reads TGCGCCAGCAGCTTTTCCTTAAAGGGGGCCGGCTACAATGAGCAGTTCTTC.